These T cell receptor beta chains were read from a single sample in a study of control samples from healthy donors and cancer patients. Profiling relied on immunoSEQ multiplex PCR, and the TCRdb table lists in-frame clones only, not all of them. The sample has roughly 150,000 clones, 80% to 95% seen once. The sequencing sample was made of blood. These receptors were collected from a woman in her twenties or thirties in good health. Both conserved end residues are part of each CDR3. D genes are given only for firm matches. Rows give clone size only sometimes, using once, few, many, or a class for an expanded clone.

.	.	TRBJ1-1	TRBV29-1	CSAQTTNTEAFF	TGCAGCGCCCAGACCACGAACACTGAAGCTTTCTTT
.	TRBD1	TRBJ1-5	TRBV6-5	CASSSQGAGNQPQHF	TGTGCCAGCAGTTCCCAGGGGGCGGGCAATCAGCCCCAGCATTTT
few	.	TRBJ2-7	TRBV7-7	CASSLGELFEQYF	TGTGCCAGCAGCTTAGGGGAGTTATTCGAGCAGTACTTC
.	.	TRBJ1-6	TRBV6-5	CASTPGRLNSPLHF	TGTGCCAGCACCCCCGGACGGTTAAATTCACCCCTCCACTTT
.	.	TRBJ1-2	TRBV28	CASREDGMGGYTF	TGTGCCAGCAGAGAGGACGGGATGGGAGGCTACACCTTC
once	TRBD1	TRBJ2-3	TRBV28	CASSFYRGRDTQYF	TGTGCCAGCAGTTTTTACAGGGGGCGCGATACGCAGTATTTT
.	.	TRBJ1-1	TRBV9	CASSGYSTEAFF	TGTGCCAGCAGCGGATACTCCACTGAAGCTTTCTTT
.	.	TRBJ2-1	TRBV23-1	CASSPGRGGIFNEQFF	TGCGCCAGCAGCCCCGGCAGGGGGGGTATATTCAATGAGCAGTTCTTC
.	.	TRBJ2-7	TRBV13	CASSSFNEQYF	TGTGCCAGCAGCTCGTTTAACGAGCAGTACTTC
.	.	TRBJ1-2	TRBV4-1	CASSQDTGRDGYTF	TGCGCCAGCAGCCAAGATACAGGGAGGGATGGCTACACCTTC
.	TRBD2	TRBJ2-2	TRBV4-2	CASSQDRWTSGRPGELFF	TGTGCCAGCAGCCAAGATCGGTGGACTAGCGGGAGACCCGGGGAGCTGTTTTTT
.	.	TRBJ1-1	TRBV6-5	CASTLHGGSPAFF	TGTGCCAGCACCCTCCACGGGGGTTCCCCAGCTTTCTTT
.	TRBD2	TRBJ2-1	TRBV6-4	CASSGRLAGLNEQFF	TGTGCCAGCAGTGGCCGACTAGCGGGCTTGAATGAGCAGTTCTTC
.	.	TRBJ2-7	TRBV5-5	CASRSEGTTYYEQYF	TGTGCCAGCAGGAGTGAAGGGACGACATACTACGAGCAGTACTTC
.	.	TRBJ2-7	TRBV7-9	CASTRTDNYEQYF	TGTGCCAGCACCAGGACTGACAACTACGAGCAGTACTTC
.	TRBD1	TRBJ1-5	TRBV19	CASSIQGGNQPQHF	TGTGCCAGTAGTATTCAGGGGGGAAATCAGCCCCAGCATTTT
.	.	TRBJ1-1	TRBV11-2	CASSLDFWESNTEAFF	TGTGCCAGCAGCTTAGATTTTTGGGAATCGAACACTGAAGCTTTCTTT
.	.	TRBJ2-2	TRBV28	CASSDGGAPGELFF	TGTGCCAGCAGTGATGGTGGGGCCCCCGGGGAGCTGTTTTTT
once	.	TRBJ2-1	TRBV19	CASSPGGPGDNEQFF	TGTGCCAGTAGCCCAGGGGGGCCGGGAGACAATGAGCAGTTCTTC
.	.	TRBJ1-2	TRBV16	CASSQNPQLYGYTF	TGTGCCAGCAGCCAAAACCCGCAACTTTATGGCTACACCTTC
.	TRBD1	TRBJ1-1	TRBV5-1	CASSLWLGGGTEAFF	TGCGCCAGCAGCCTGTGGTTGGGAGGGGGCACTGAAGCCTTCTTT
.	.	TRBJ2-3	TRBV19	CASGATDTQYF	TGTGCCAGTGGGGCCACAGATACGCAGTATTTT
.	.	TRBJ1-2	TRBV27	CASSSPLRGIYGYTF	TGTGCCAGCAGTTCCCCCCTAAGGGGTATCTATGGCTACACCTTC
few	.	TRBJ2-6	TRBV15	CATSRGSGANVLTF	TGTGCCACCAGCAGAGGCTCTGGGGCCAACGTCCTGACTTTC
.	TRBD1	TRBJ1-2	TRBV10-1	CASRGQGEDYGYTF	TGCGCCAGCAGGGGACAGGGGGAAGACTATGGCTACACCTTC
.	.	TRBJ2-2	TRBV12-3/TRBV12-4	CASTASGELFF	TGTGCCAGCACGGCGTCCGGGGAGCTGTTTTTT
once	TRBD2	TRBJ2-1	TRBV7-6	CASSLGSGRANEQFF	TGTGCCAGCAGCTTAGGTAGCGGGAGGGCCAATGAGCAGTTCTTC
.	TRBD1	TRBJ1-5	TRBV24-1	CATSDRGDSNQPQHF	TGTGCCACCAGCGACAGGGGGGATAGCAATCAGCCCCAGCATTTT
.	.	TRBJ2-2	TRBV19	CASSECTGELFF	TGTGCCAGTAGTGAATGCACCGGGGAGCTGTTTTTT
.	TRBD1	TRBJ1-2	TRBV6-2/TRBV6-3	CASSPTGNGYTF	TGTGCCAGCAGTCCGACAGGGAATGGCTACACCTTC
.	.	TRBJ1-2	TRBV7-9	CASSPTVGYTF	TGTGCCAGCAGCCCAACCGTTGGCTACACCTTC
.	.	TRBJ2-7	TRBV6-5	CASSYALSYEQYF	TGTGCCAGCAGTTACGCACTGAGCTACGAGCAGTACTTC
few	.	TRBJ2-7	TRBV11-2	CASSLPQGGDEQYF	TGTGCCAGCAGCCTCCCACAGGGCGGCGACGAGCAGTACTTC
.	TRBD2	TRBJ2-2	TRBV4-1	CASSQAGTSGSRGPGELFF	TGCGCCAGCAGCCAAGCGGGGACTAGCGGGAGCCGTGGTCCCGGGGAGCTGTTTTTT
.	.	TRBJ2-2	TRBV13	CASSLLRNTGELFF	TGTGCCAGCAGCTTATTGCGGAACACCGGGGAGCTGTTTTTT
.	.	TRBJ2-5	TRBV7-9	CASSSRGERETQYF	TGTGCCAGCAGCTCCCGCGGAGAGAGGGAGACCCAGTACTTC
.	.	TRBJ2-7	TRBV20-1	CSGLSLGEQYF	TGCAGTGGTCTGTCCCTGGGGGAGCAGTACTTC
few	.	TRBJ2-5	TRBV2	CASSGEGGETQYF	TGTGCCAGCAGTGGCGAGGGGGGGGAGACCCAGTACTTC
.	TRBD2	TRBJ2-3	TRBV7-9	CASSLGTSGRSTDTQYF	TGTGCCAGCAGCTTGGGGACTAGCGGGAGGAGCACAGATACGCAGTATTTT
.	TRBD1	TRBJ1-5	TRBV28	CASALIGTAHQPQHF	TGTGCCAGCGCTTTAATTGGGACAGCACATCAGCCCCAGCATTTT
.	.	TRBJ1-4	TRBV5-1	CASSLGTLVMGEKLFF	TGCGCCAGCAGCTTGGGTACGCTAGTCATGGGTGAAAAACTGTTTTTT
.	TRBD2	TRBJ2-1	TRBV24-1	CATSEGGTSGRIYNEQFF	TGTGCCACCAGTGAGGGGGGTACTAGCGGGAGGATCTACAATGAGCAGTTCTTC
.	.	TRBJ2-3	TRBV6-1	CASSEPATDTQYF	TGTGCCAGCAGTGAGCCCGCTACAGATACGCAGTATTTT
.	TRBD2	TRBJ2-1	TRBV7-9	CASSSTSGIGVGSYNEQFF	TGTGCCAGCAGCTCGACTAGCGGGATTGGGGTTGGCTCCTACAATGAGCAGTTCTTC
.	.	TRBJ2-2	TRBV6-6	CASSPPGAGNTGELFF	TGTGCCAGCAGTCCCCCGGGAGCGGGGAACACCGGGGAGCTGTTTTTT
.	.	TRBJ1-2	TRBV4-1	CASSQVTRNYGYTF	TGCGCCAGCAGCCAAGTAACCAGAAACTATGGCTACACCTTC
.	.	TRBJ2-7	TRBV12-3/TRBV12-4	CASSLLANYEQYF	TGTGCCAGCAGTTTACTAGCCAACTACGAGCAGTACTTC
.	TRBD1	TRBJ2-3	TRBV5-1	CASSFLDRITDTQYF	TGCGCCAGCAGCTTCCTGGACAGGATCACAGATACGCAGTATTTT